The clone carrying this TCR beta chain was seen just once. The data belong to a study of blood T cell repertoires in COVID-19. Germline V gene lookup returns CDR1 MNHNY and CDR2 SVGAGI (reference sequence). Trimming left V 6 bases short and J 1 base short, with 11 bases between. The CDR3 length is 14 residues. As originally analysed: Estimated nucleated cell counts came from reference gene primer amplification. Repertoires were generated with immunoSEQ multiplex PCR, while TCRdb's copy carries only in-frame clones and drops some. The V and J calls and clone size come from that table; D and trimming were worked out from the DNA. The table has 95,000 to 150,000 clones, roughly 92% seen once; the top ten hold approximately 2%.

This chain uses TRBV6-6 with TRBJ2-3; a possible D gene is TRBD2 (6 bases). This sequence was found in a man aged 50 or older with COVID-19, enrolled during active disease. The source material was peripheral blood. The CDR3, as DNA: TGTGCCAGCAGAGGAAGGGAGGGCACAGATACGCAGTATTTT. It is translated as CASRGREGTDTQYF.